The next 31 T cell receptor beta chains were all read from a single sample in a study of shared clonotypes between healthy human individuals. Sequenced by immunoSEQ multiplex PCR; TCRdb stores in-frame clones only, minus some. This sample carries about half a million clones, approximately 78% of them seen once, and the ten largest clones take approximately 12%. Sequencing was carried out using PBMCs. The source of these receptors is a woman aged 35 to 49 in good health. Some clones in this sample may be carry-over from other donors' samples.

The chain uses TRBV5-1 and TRBJ2-5, with 7 bases lining up with TRBD2. The length of the CDR3 is 14 residues. Germline CDR1 SGHRS, CDR2 YFSETQ. V trimming: 3 bases; J trimming: 4 bases; junction bases outside the gene matches: 6. This chain's CDR3 is CASSSPGEGETQYF. In DNA, the CDR3 is TGCGCCAGCAGCTCCCCGGGGGAGGGAGAGACCCAGTACTTC.

The rearrangement uses TRBV10-3 and TRBJ2-7; D is ambiguous. Germline V gene lookup returns CDR1 ENHRY and CDR2 SYGVKD. V gave up 4 bases and J gave up 4 bases, with 5 bases separating them. The CDR3 spans 11 residues. The CDR3 region is CAISAEYEQYF. The CDR3 nucleotides are TGTGCCATCAGTGCTGAGTACGAGCAGTACTTC.

V is TRBV28 and J is TRBJ2-5; TRBD1 agrees at 8 bases. Germline V gives CDR1 MDHEN, CDR2 SYDVKM. V lost 3 bases to trimming and J lost 5 bases; unmatched junction nucleotides: 8. This CDR3 has 15 amino acids. This chain's CDR3 is CASSFPTGDSETQYF. The CDR3 DNA sequence: TGTGCCAGCAGTTTCCCGACAGGGGATTCGGAGACCCAGTACTTC.

This clone was observed a few times. V is TRBV7-3 and J is TRBJ2-1; unclear D gene. The V end lost 4 bases, the J end lost 0 bases, and 4 bases lay between the germline ends. The CDR3 spans 13 residues. Germline values: CDR1 SGHTA, CDR2 FQGTGA. The DNA of the CDR3 is TGTGCCAGCAGCTCTAGCTCCTACAATGAGCAGTTCTTC. It encodes CASSSSSYNEQFF.

The chain uses TRBV30 and TRBJ2-1; the D is unclear. The CDR3 runs to 13 residues. V was clipped by 0 bases and J by 8 bases, with 11 bases between them. Germline V gene lookup returns CDR1 GTSNPN and CDR2 SVGIG (reference sequence). CDR3 DNA: TGTGCCTGGAGTGTCCGGTTCTCCGATGAGCAGTTCTTC. Protein: CAWSVRFSDEQFF.

This chain links TRBV28 with TRBJ1-6; no firm D call. Per germline, CDR1 MDHEN and CDR2 SYDVKM. V was shortened by 3 bases and J by 7 bases, with 10 bases between the two germline ends. CDR3 length: 14 amino acids. The CDR3 region has the DNA TGTGCCAGCAGTTTTCAAGGTGTCAATTCACCCCTCCACTTT. Protein product: CASSFQGVNSPLHF.

The gene calls are TRBV28 and TRBJ1-1; TRBD1 aligns across 11 bases. V trimming: 5 bases; J trimming: 4 bases; junction bases outside the gene matches: 6. Per the germline V gene, CDR1 is MDHEN and CDR2 is SYDVKM. This CDR3 spans 15 amino acids. The CDR3 region is CASSLGGQGVTEAFF. The CDR3 coding sequence is TGTGCCAGCAGTCTCGGGGGACAGGGGGTCACTGAAGCTTTCTTT. Drawing the rest from reference TRBV28 and TRBJ1-1, the complete variable domain is DVKVTQSSRYLVKRTGEKVFLECVQDMDHENMFWYRQDPGLGLRLIYFSYDVKMKEKGDIPEGYSVSREKKERFSLILESASTNQTSMYLCASSLGGQGVTEAFFGQGTRLTVV.

As concerns this clone: In the same sample, other DNA sequences code for this CDR3. This chain connects TRBV5-1 to TRBJ1-4; 8 positions agree with TRBD1. The CDR3 sequence is 14 residues long. In germline, CDR1 is SGHRS, CDR2 YFSETQ. Trimming at V came to 3 bases and at J to 5 bases, leaving 3 bases not matched to a gene. The CDR3 region has the DNA TGCGCCAGCAGCTCAGGACAGGGCAATGAAAAACTGTTTTTT. It encodes CASSSGQGNEKLFF.

This clone was seen only a few times. The chain recombines TRBV18 with TRBJ2-7; 12 nucleotides align to TRBD2. This CDR3 spans 16 amino acids. The junction had 5 bases not matched to a gene; V was cut back by 1 base and J by 4 bases. Germline V CDR1 and CDR2: KGHSH, LQKENI. In nucleotides, the CDR3 is TGTGCCAGCTCACCACAACTAGCGGGAGGTAAATACGAGCAGTACTTC. As protein: CASSPQLAGGKYEQYF.

This chain links TRBV7-3 with TRBJ2-7; 9 bases are shared with TRBD2. The ends lost 4 bases at V and 0 bases at J; junction bases unmatched: 4. The CDR3 has 15 residues. CDR1 and CDR2 (germline): SGHTA, FQGTGA. As DNA, the CDR3 is TGTGCCAGCAGCTCGCTAGCGGGAAGCTCCTACGAGCAGTACTTC. Translation gives CASSSLAGSSYEQYF. Looking up the rest from reference TRBV7-3 and TRBJ2-7 gives the full variable domain: GAGVSQTPSNKVTEKGKYVELRCDPISGHTALYWYRQSLGQGPEFLIYFQGTGAADDSGLPNDRFFAVRPEGSVSTLKIQRTERGDSAVYLCASSSLAGSSYEQYFGPGTRLTVT.

This chain joins TRBV30 and TRBJ1-4; TRBD1 might be the D (5 bases). In germline, CDR1 is GTSNPN, CDR2 SVGIG (reference sequence). The CDR3 runs to 13 residues. Trimming removed 4 bases from V and 5 bases from J, with 11 bases in between. The chain's CDR3 is CAWTQTENEKLFF. In nucleotides, the CDR3 is TGTGCCTGGACCCAGACAGAGAATGAAAAACTGTTTTTT.

The chain links TRBV5-4 to TRBJ2-3, with 8 bases aligning to TRBD2. Germline CDR1 SGHNT, CDR2 YYREEE (reference sequence). CDR3 size: 16 residues. Unmatched junction bases numbered 7, after V lost 4 bases and J lost 0 bases. The CDR3 loop reads CASSPLTSVSTDTQYF. DNA for the CDR3: TGTGCCAGCAGCCCACTGACTAGCGTTAGCACAGATACGCAGTATTTT.

The V call is TRBV27, the J call TRBJ1-4, with a weak D call TRBD1 (6 bases). Germline V gene lookup returns CDR1 MNHEY and CDR2 SMNVEV (reference sequence). The CDR3 is 16 residues long. Trimming shortened V by 5 bases and J by 7 bases, and 20 bases separated the two germline ends. The chain's CDR3 is CASSLHEGGAGEKLFF. In DNA form, the CDR3 reads TGTGCCAGCAGTCTACACGAGGGGGGCGCAGGTGAAAAACTGTTTTTT.

The rearrangement uses TRBV10-3 and TRBJ2-5, with D possibly being TRBD1 or TRBD2 (6 bases each). V was pared by 2 bases and J by 2 bases, with 15 bases between. Looked up from germline, CDR1 is ENHRY and CDR2 is SYGVKD. The CDR3 is 16 residues long. The chain's CDR3 is CAISEPPRGPQETQYF. Written as DNA, the CDR3 is TGTGCCATCAGTGAGCCACCCCGGGGGCCACAAGAGACCCAGTACTTC.

The V and J genes are TRBV23-1 and TRBJ2-7, with D possibly being TRBD2 (6 bases). TRBV23-1 is labeled an ORF, and its function is uncertain. The V end lost 8 bases, the J end lost 2 bases, and 19 bases lay between the germline ends. The CDR3 loop spans 15 amino acids. The CDR3 DNA reads TGCGCCAGCGGCCCGGGACTTCCCTTTCCCTACGAGCAGTACTTC. Protein: CASGPGLPFPYEQYF.

This clone has just a few counts. V is TRBV30 and J is TRBJ1-1, with 7 bases matching TRBD1. CDR1 and CDR2 from the germline V gene are GTSNPN and SVGIG (reference sequence). Unmatched junction bases numbered 7, after V lost 3 bases and J lost 6 bases. CDR3 size: 13 residues. The CDR3: CAWSDRAHAEAFF. The CDR3 nucleotides are TGTGCCTGGAGCGACAGGGCCCACGCTGAAGCTTTCTTT.

The chain carries TRBV4-1 and TRBJ1-2; D is undetermined. V gave up 0 bases and J gave up 4 bases, with 6 bases separating them. The CDR3 consists of 13 residues. CDR1 and CDR2 (germline): MGHRA, YSYEKL. CDR3 residues: CASSQEGIYGYTF. The CDR3 region has the DNA TGCGCCAGCAGCCAAGAGGGAATCTATGGCTACACCTTC.

This clone was picked up a small number of times. Distinct nucleotide sequences in the sample also encode this CDR3. V gene TRBV11-3 combines with J gene TRBJ2-3; no clear D. From germline, CDR1 is SGHNT and CDR2 YENEEA. The CDR3 is 14 residues long. V dropped 1 base and J dropped 0 bases, with 5 bases sitting between them. The CDR3 DNA reads as TGTGCCAGCAGCTTAGCGGCTAGCACAGATACGCAGTATTTT. Its translation: CASSLAASTDTQYF.

The rearrangement uses TRBV18 and TRBJ2-3, with 8 bases lining up with TRBD1. The length of the CDR3 is 15 residues. After removal of 3 bases from V and 2 bases from J, the junction contained 4 bases not matched to a gene. Germline V lookup: CDR1 KGHSH, CDR2 LQKENI. The CDR3 nucleotides read TGTGCCAGCTCACCGGACAGGGCTATCACAGATACGCAGTATTTT. It translates to CASSPDRAITDTQYF.

V and J are TRBV5-1 and TRBJ2-3; 8 positions agree with TRBD1. Trimming removed 0 bases from V and 1 base from J; junction bases left unmatched: 7. Germline lookup yields CDR1 SGHRS and CDR2 YFSETQ. CDR3 length: 17 residues. The CDR3 is CASSLAGQALGTDTQYF. CDR3 coding DNA: TGCGCCAGCAGCTTGGCGGGACAGGCACTCGGCACAGATACGCAGTATTTT. The variable domain in full, completed from reference TRBV5-1 and TRBJ2-3, reads KAGVTQTPRYLIKTRGQQVTLSCSPISGHRSVSWYQQTPGQGLQFLFEYFSETQRNKGNFPGRFSGRQFSNSRSEMNVSTLELGDSALYLCASSLAGQALGTDTQYFGPGTRLTVL.

The rearrangement links TRBV28 to TRBJ1-5; weak D call: TRBD1 (6 bases). The V and J ends lost 8 bases and 3 bases respectively, with 8 bases between them. The CDR3 is made up of 12 amino acids. Germline V lookup: CDR1 MDHEN, CDR2 SYDVKM. The CDR3 DNA sequence: TGTGCCAGCCACAGGGTCAATCAGCCCCAGCATTTT. Translating gives CASHRVNQPQHF.

This clone was picked up a small number of times. The V gene is TRBV19, the J gene TRBJ1-1, with 7 nucleotides matching TRBD1. The germline CDR1 and CDR2 sequences are LNHDA and SQIVND (reference sequence). Trimming at V came to 4 bases and at J to 1 base, leaving 3 bases not matched to a gene. The CDR3 has 14 residues. CDR3 in amino acids: CASSKNRGNTEAFF. CDR3 DNA: TGTGCCAGTAGTAAAAACAGGGGGAACACTGAAGCTTTCTTT.

The rearrangement joins TRBV6-4 to TRBJ2-3, with D perhaps matching TRBD1 or TRBD2 (5 bases each). This CDR3 is built from 15 residues. With 3 bases removed from V and 0 bases from J, the gap between germline ends came to 10 bases. Germline CDR1 reads MRHNA; CDR2 reads SNTAGT. Here the CDR3 reads CASSEDEGSTDTQYF. CDR3 nucleotides: TGTGCCAGCAGTGAGGACGAGGGGAGCACAGATACGCAGTATTTT.

The chain uses TRBV4-3 and TRBJ2-3; the match to TRBD2 covers 9 bases. From germline, CDR1 is LGHNA and CDR2 YSLEER. V shed 4 bases, J shed 0 bases, and the junction held 2 bases outside the gene matches. The CDR3 is made up of 15 amino acids. CDR3 in DNA: TGCGCCAGCAGCCCGGGACTAGCTAGCACAGATACGCAGTATTTT. It specifies CASSPGLASTDTQYF.

The chain carries TRBV27 and TRBJ1-4, with TRBD1 matching over 7 bases. The V and J ends lost 1 base and 7 bases, in that order; junction bases with no gene match: 9. CDR3 length: 16 residues. Germline CDR1 is MNHEY and CDR2 is SMNVEV (reference sequence). The CDR3 sequence: CASSLLSGAGGEKLFF. The CDR3 nucleotides read TGTGCCAGCAGTTTATTGTCCGGGGCAGGGGGTGAAAAACTGTTTTTT.

This clone was counted only a few times. The rearrangement uses TRBV10-2 and TRBJ2-5; TRBD2 matches 7 bases. With the DNA end fitting TRBJ2-7 better, the J assignment may be wrong. The length of the CDR3 is 14 residues. Germline V gene lookup returns CDR1 WSHSY and CDR2 SAAADI. This chain's CDR3 is CASIPGLTSYEQYF. CDR3 DNA: TGCGCCAGCATCCCGGGACTAACGTCCTACGAGCAGTACTTC.

CDR3 sequence: CASSLAGTSAYEQYF. CDR3 bases: TGTGCCAGCAGTTTGGCCGGGACTAGCGCCTACGAGCAGTACTTC. The chain joins TRBV27 to TRBJ2-7; TRBD2 matches at 10 bases. J gave up 2 bases and V 3 bases, and 4 bases lay outside the gene matches. The CDR3 covers 15 residues. CDR1 and CDR2 from the germline V gene are MNHEY and SMNVEV (reference sequence).

The V and J genes are TRBV7-2 and TRBJ2-3; the match to TRBD2 covers 9 bases. The V gene's germline CDR1 is SGHTA and CDR2 FQGNSA. With 5 bases clipped from V and 7 bases from J, the junction kept 7 bases outside the gene matches. The CDR3 has 14 residues. In nucleotides, the CDR3 is TGTGCCAGCAGCATTAGCGGGAGAGGAAATACGCAGTATTTT. Translated: CASSISGRGNTQYF. Variable domain in full (rest from reference TRBV7-2 and TRBJ2-3): GAGVSQSPSNKVTEKGKDVELRCDPISGHTALYWYRQSLGQGLEFLIYFQGNSAPDKSGLPSDRFSAERTGGSVSTLTIQRTQQEDSAVYLCASSISGRGNTQYFGPGTRLTVL.

This clone was found a few times. V is TRBV27 and J is TRBJ1-4; D might be TRBD1 (5 bases). V was cut by 5 bases and J by 7 bases, with 17 bases left in between. Germline V gene lookup returns CDR1 MNHEY and CDR2 SMNVEV (reference sequence). The CDR3 runs to 15 residues. The CDR3 is CASSPGLVGGEKLFF. The CDR3, as DNA: TGTGCCAGCAGTCCCGGGTTGGTGGGGGGTGAAAAACTGTTTTTT.

The chain couples TRBV2 to TRBJ2-5; weak D call: TRBD1 (6 bases). Judging by the DNA end, TRBJ2-7 fits better; the J call may be wrong. The CDR3 length is 15 residues. Germline lookup yields CDR1 SNHLY and CDR2 FYNNEI. The CDR3 loop reads CASSTGHPSSYEQYF. The DNA of the CDR3 is TGTGCCAGCAGTACGGGACACCCGAGCTCCTACGAGCAGTACTTC.

This chain uses TRBV11-2 with TRBJ2-3; D possibly uses TRBD1 or TRBD2 (5 bases each). V lost 1 base to trimming and J lost 4 bases, with 15 bases between them. CDR1 is SGHAT and CDR2 is FQNNGV in the germline V gene. The CDR3 has 16 residues. The CDR3 sequence is CASSLVRGDRSDTQYF. The CDR3, as DNA: TGTGCCAGCAGCTTAGTGAGGGGAGATCGGTCAGATACGCAGTATTTT.